A single sample gave rise to the 9 T cell receptor beta chains below, sequenced in a study of control samples from healthy donors and cancer patients. The assay was immunoSEQ multiplex PCR, and TCRdb's table has in-frame clones only and misses some. The data contain about 170,000 clones, about 90% of them singletons. The sequenced sample was blood. The receptors were gathered from a man between 25 and 39 years old in good health.

This clone showed up just once. The chain couples TRBV7-3 to TRBJ2-1; 12 bases align to TRBD2. V trimming: 5 bases; J trimming: 4 bases; junction bases outside the gene matches: 6. Looked up from germline, CDR1 is SGHTA and CDR2 is FQGTGA. The CDR3 spans 16 residues. The DNA for the CDR3 is TGTGCCAGCAGCCGGACTAGCGGGATCCCTTACAATGAGCAGTTCTTC. This codes for CASSRTSGIPYNEQFF.

This clone was seen just once. The CDR3 reads CASSIPGYRASNTEAFF. CDR3 DNA: TGTGCCAGTAGTATTCCCGGTTATAGGGCCTCGAACACTGAAGCTTTCTTT. The chain recombines TRBV19 with TRBJ1-1; unclear D gene. The CDR3 sequence is 17 residues long. V was pared by 3 bases and J by 1 base, with 18 bases between. Germline values: CDR1 LNHDA, CDR2 SQIVND (reference sequence).

The chain carries TRBV19 and TRBJ1-2; D is ambiguous. V dropped 7 bases and J dropped 2 bases, with 11 bases sitting between them. This CDR3 has 13 residues. Germline CDR1 and CDR2: LNHDA and SQIVND (reference sequence). The CDR3 region has the DNA TGTGCCAGTACCCCCAGAGACAACTATGGCTACACCTTC. Amino acid sequence: CASTPRDNYGYTF.

The chain combines TRBV27 with TRBJ2-1, with 8 bases lining up with TRBD2. Germline V gene data show CDR1 as MNHEY and CDR2 as SMNVEV (reference sequence). This CDR3 has 14 residues. The junction had 6 bases not matched to a gene; V was cut back by 7 bases and J by 4 bases. For the CDR3, the DNA is TGTGCCAGCACCCCCGGGACTAGATACAATGAGCAGTTCTTC. Translating gives CASTPGTRYNEQFF.

The V and J genes are TRBV6-5 and TRBJ1-2; D unclear. CDR3 length: 11 amino acids. V lost 7 bases and J 8 bases, leaving 11 bases between the germline ends. Germline CDR1 MNHEY, CDR2 SVGAGI. The CDR3 DNA reads TGTGCCAGCACTCAAGGGCGGGGCTACACCTTC. As protein: CASTQGRGYTF.

The chain uses TRBV3-1 (or the pseudogene TRBV3-2) and TRBJ1-5, with a weak D call TRBD1 (6 bases). CDR1 is LGHDT and CDR2 is YNNKEL in the germline V gene (reference sequence). The CDR3 totals 14 residues. Trimming took 5 bases from V and 6 from J, leaving 14 bases between them. The CDR3 here is CASSGTGLGQPQHF. For the CDR3, the DNA is TGTGCCAGCAGCGGAACAGGGTTAGGTCAGCCCCAGCATTTT.

The chain has TRBV2 and TRBJ1-2, with TRBD1 as a possible D gene (5 bases). Germline V gene sequence: CDR1 SNHLY, CDR2 FYNNEI. V was cut by 4 bases and J by 2 bases, with 14 bases left in between. The CDR3 extends over 15 amino acids. The DNA of the CDR3 is TGTGCCAGCAGTGCCGAGGGCCGGGGGAACTATGGCTACACCTTC. This encodes CASSAEGRGNYGYTF.

The chain recombines TRBV6-5 with TRBJ1-2; TRBD1 matches 10 bases. From germline, CDR1 is MNHEY and CDR2 SVGAGI. The length of the CDR3 is 14 residues. V lost 7 bases and J lost 3; bases outside the gene matches: 5. CDR3 region: CASTGDRGHYGYTF. The CDR3 DNA reads TGTGCCAGCACCGGGGACAGGGGACACTATGGCTACACCTTC.

CDR3 sequence reads: CAISPGTTGELFF. For the CDR3, the DNA is TGTGCCATCAGCCCCGGGACAACCGGGGAGCTGTTTTTT. The gene calls are TRBV10-3 and TRBJ2-2; D might be TRBD1 (6 bases). Germline V CDR1 and CDR2: ENHRY, SYGVKD. The CDR3 consists of 13 residues. V lost 6 bases and J lost 5, with 10 bases in between.